Following are 32 T cell receptor beta chains from one sample sequenced in a study of CD8 T cells in Susac syndrome. Reverse transcription of about 0.5 to 1 ug RNA was carried out with random hexamers. TCRdb independently ran MiXCR on the immunoSEQ multiplex PCR reads; one entry per CDR3 protein. Among 120,000 to 150,000 distinct CDR3 sequences listed, roughly 94% were seen once. Sample: CD4+ T cells from PBMCs. The source of these receptors is a human donor in good health.

As DNA, the CDR3 is TGCGCCAGCAGCAACCAGGAGACCCGGAACACTGAAGCTTTCTTT. Translating gives CASSNQETRNTEAFF. This chain joins TRBV5-1 and TRBJ1-1; no definite D call. Germline V gives CDR1 SGHRS, CDR2 YFSETQ. Trimming shortened V by 4 bases and J by 1 base, and 14 bases separated the two germline ends. The CDR3 contains 15 residues.

The chain joins TRBV3-1 to TRBJ2-2; D gene ambiguous. The germline V gene has CDR1 LGHDT and CDR2 YNNKEL (reference sequence). CDR3 length: 12 residues. V was cut by 0 bases and J by 5 bases, with 1 base left in between. The CDR3 is CASSQETGELFF. CDR3 DNA sequence: TGTGCCAGCAGCCAAGAAACCGGGGAGCTGTTTTTT. Full variable domain (remainder filled in from reference TRBV3-1 and TRBJ2-2): DTAVSQTPKYLVTQMGNDKSIKCEQNLGHDTMYWYKQDSKKFLKIMFSYNNKELIINETVPNRFSPKSPDKAHLNLHINSLELGDSAVYFCASSQETGELFFGEGSRLTVL.

This chain connects TRBV29-1 to TRBJ2-5; 7 nucleotides match TRBD1. CDR3 length equals 11 residues. Trimming removed 6 bases from V and 4 bases from J; junction bases left unmatched: 2. Germline values: CDR1 SQVTM, CDR2 ANQGSEA. This CDR3 is CSVAGGETQYF. The DNA for the CDR3 is TGCAGCGTAGCAGGGGGAGAGACCCAGTACTTC.

The V call is TRBV18, the J call TRBJ1-4, with 7 bases fitting TRBD1. The V gene's germline CDR1 is KGHSH and CDR2 LQKENI. This CDR3 has 14 amino acids. The junction had 3 bases not matched to a gene; V was cut back by 2 bases and J by 6 bases. The CDR3 sequence: CASSPGTADEKLFF. The CDR3 region has the DNA TGTGCCAGCTCACCAGGGACAGCTGATGAAAAACTGTTTTTT.

The chain combines TRBV7-6 with TRBJ1-5; 8 bases align to TRBD1. The germline V gene has CDR1 SGHVS and CDR2 FNYEAQ. With 4 bases clipped from V and 4 bases from J, the junction kept 9 bases outside the gene matches. The CDR3 runs 16 residues. CDR3 sequence (DNA): TGTGCCAGCAGCTCCGGACAGGGAATGGTAAATCAGCCCCAGCATTTT. This encodes CASSSGQGMVNQPQHF.

This clonotype turned up a few times. The chain uses TRBV12-3 or TRBV12-4 and TRBJ2-3; D remains ambiguous. The CDR3 sequence is 13 residues long. V was pared by 0 bases and J by 0 bases, with 1 base between. DNA for the CDR3: TGTGCCAGCAGTTTAGCTAGCACAGATACGCAGTATTTT. Its protein product is CASSLASTDTQYF.

The CDR3 loop reads CASSIVGEPQHF. The CDR3 DNA reads TGTGCCAGTAGTATAGTTGGAGAGCCCCAGCATTTT. J is TRBJ1-5 and V is TRBV19; D is unclear. Germline lookup yields CDR1 LNHDA and CDR2 SQIVND (reference sequence). The V gene lost 1 base and the J gene lost 8 bases, with 6 bases spanning the gap. The CDR3 has 12 residues.

V and J are TRBV6-6 and TRBJ1-3; no firm D call. This CDR3 is built from 13 residues. In germline, CDR1 is MNHNY, CDR2 SVGAGI (reference sequence). V lost 5 bases and J lost 0, with 5 bases in between. The CDR3 region is CASSMGSGNTIYF. The DNA for the CDR3 is TGTGCCAGCAGTATGGGCTCTGGAAACACCATATATTTT.

This chain uses TRBV5-4 with TRBJ2-1; TRBD1 agrees at 7 bases. V was clipped by 4 bases and J by 4 bases; unmatched bases: 8. The CDR3 spans 15 residues. The germline CDR1 and CDR2 sequences are SGHNT and YYREEE (reference sequence). DNA for the CDR3: TGTGCCAGCAGCAGACAGGGACAGTGGTACAATGAGCAGTTCTTC. This codes for CASSRQGQWYNEQFF.

This chain connects TRBV27 to TRBJ2-1; no firm D call. Germline loops: CDR1 MNHEY, CDR2 SMNVEV (reference sequence). The CDR3 totals 12 residues. V was shortened by 9 bases and J by 8 bases, with 14 bases between the two germline ends. The CDR3 is CASRDARYEQFF. CDR3 DNA sequence: TGTGCCAGTCGCGACGCCAGGTATGAGCAGTTCTTC.

The rearrangement uses TRBV10-3 and TRBJ2-5, with D perhaps TRBD2 (6 bases). Germline loops: CDR1 ENHRY, CDR2 SYGVKD. This CDR3 region has 13 residues. Trimming took off 4 bases at V and 0 bases at J, with 6 bases between the two ends. CDR3 nucleotide sequence: TGTGCCATCAGTGGCGGGAACCAAGAGACCCAGTACTTC. This gives the protein CAISGGNQETQYF.

The genes are TRBV6-1 and TRBJ2-5; 9 bases agree with TRBD2. CDR3 size: 18 residues. The ends lost 2 bases at V and 5 bases at J; junction bases unmatched: 15. CDR1 MNHNS and CDR2 SASEGT come from the germline V gene. CDR3 protein: CASSENSGLAPRWETQYF. The CDR3 DNA reads as TGTGCCAGCAGTGAAAACTCGGGACTAGCACCACGTTGGGAGACCCAGTACTTC.

The chain combines TRBV20-1 with TRBJ1-2; D gene uncertain. V lost 0 bases and J 7 bases, leaving 9 bases between the germline ends. The CDR3 is made up of 12 amino acids. Germline V gene sequence: CDR1 DFQATT, CDR2 SNEGSKA (reference sequence). CDR3 in amino acids: CSARDPQTGYTF. The CDR3 nucleotides are TGCAGTGCTAGAGATCCCCAGACTGGCTACACCTTC.

This chain uses TRBV24-1 with TRBJ2-1; TRBD2 agrees at 14 bases. Germline CDR1 reads KGHDR; CDR2 reads SFDVKD. J gave up 3 bases and V 4 bases, and 7 bases lay outside the gene matches. This CDR3 has 18 residues. The CDR3 DNA reads TGTGCCACCAGTGAGCCGCCTGGGACTAGCGGGAGCTACAATGAGCAGTTCTTC. This translates into CATSEPPGTSGSYNEQFF.

The chain combines TRBV25-1 with TRBJ2-4; 7 bases are shared with TRBD1. The CDR3 has 14 residues. V dropped 5 bases and J dropped 6; count of bases not matched to a gene: 7. Germline CDR1 reads MGHDK; CDR2 reads SYGVNS. CDR3 residues: CASSLTGLGNIQYF. The CDR3 nucleotides read TGTGCCAGCAGTTTGACAGGGTTGGGAAACATTCAGTACTTC.

The chain links TRBV12-3 or TRBV12-4 to TRBJ1-3; D call uncertain. This CDR3 is built from 15 residues. Between the trimmed V and J ends, which lost 5 bases and 4 bases, there was a span of 15 bases. CDR3 in amino acids: CASSPWRGWGNTIYF. In DNA form, the CDR3 reads TGTGCCAGCAGTCCCTGGAGAGGGTGGGGAAACACCATATATTTT.

The chain is built from TRBV19 and TRBJ1-3; no reliable D call. From germline, CDR1 is LNHDA and CDR2 SQIVND (reference sequence). CDR3 size: 14 residues. V was trimmed by 3 bases and J by 11 bases, leaving 17 bases between them. CDR3 sequence reads: CASSISGFESAIYF. DNA of the CDR3: TGTGCCAGTAGTATCTCCGGGTTCGAGTCCGCCATATATTTT.

The J gene is TRBJ2-6, the V gene TRBV25-1; D is possibly TRBD1 or TRBD2 (5 bases each). Germline V gives CDR1 MGHDK, CDR2 SYGVNS. V dropped 4 bases and J dropped 10 bases, with 11 bases sitting between them. The CDR3 contains 13 residues. The CDR3 DNA follows: TGTGCCAGCAGTGGAACTGGGGGTAACGTCCTGACTTTC. Its protein is CASSGTGGNVLTF. The full variable domain, its missing parts supplied by reference TRBV25-1 and TRBJ2-6, is EADIYQTPRYLVIGTGKKITLECSQTMGHDKMYWYQQDPGMELHLIHYSYGVNSTEKGDLSSESTVSRIRTEHFPLTLESARPSHTSQYLCASSGTGGNVLTFGAGSRLTVL.

About this clonotype: At one end the junction does not follow the germline gene, possibly because of a read error. The rearrangement uses TRBV7-7 and TRBJ2-1; TRBD2 agrees at 11 bases. Germline CDR1 SSHAT, CDR2 FNYEAQ (reference sequence). This CDR3 is built from 15 residues. The CDR3 DNA sequence: TGTGCTAGCAGCCCCGCAATAGCGGGAGGGGGCGAGCAGTTCTTC. It codes for CASSPAIAGGGEQFF.

This sequence joins TRBV25-1 and TRBJ2-6; D gene uncertain. This CDR3 has 13 residues. The V and J ends lost 6 bases and 1 base respectively, with 4 bases between them. CDR1 and CDR2 from the germline V gene are MGHDK and SYGVNS. The CDR3 DNA reads TGTGCCAGCAGGGGGTCTGGGGCCAACGTCCTGACTTTC. This gives the protein CASRGSGANVLTF.

V gene TRBV23-1 combines with J gene TRBJ1-2; D is undetermined. TRBV23-1 is sorted into the ORF group, with uncertain function. The V end was cut by 7 bases, the J end by 5 bases, with 26 bases between. The CDR3 consists of 17 residues. CDR3 sequence: CASIPDSPGSIRYGYTF. CDR3 in DNA: TGCGCCAGCATCCCCGACTCCCCCGGGAGTATAAGGTATGGCTACACCTTC.

This chain joins TRBV2 and TRBJ1-4; D perhaps matches TRBD1 (5 bases). Germline CDR1 reads SNHLY; CDR2 reads FYNNEI. Trimming took off 7 bases at V and 2 bases at J, with 14 bases between the two ends. The CDR3 runs 15 residues. CDR3 sequence (DNA): TGTGCCAGCATCTTGGAGGGGACGACTAATGAAAAACTGTTTTTT. Protein product: CASILEGTTNEKLFF.

V is TRBV2 and J is TRBJ2-7; no definite D call. Germline lookup yields CDR1 SNHLY and CDR2 FYNNEI. V gave up 1 base and J gave up 2 bases, with 9 bases separating them. There are 14 residues in the CDR3. The CDR3 reads CASSEDRAAYEQYF. The CDR3 region has the DNA TGTGCCAGCAGTGAAGATAGGGCGGCCTACGAGCAGTACTTC.

The chain recombines TRBV30 with TRBJ1-5, with a possible D match to TRBD1 (5 bases). This CDR3 is 11 amino acids long. Germline loops: CDR1 GTSNPN, CDR2 SVGIG (reference sequence). Trimming shortened V by 4 bases and J by 11 bases, and 12 bases separated the two germline ends. In nucleotides, the CDR3 is TGTGCCTGGAAGGTCGGGGGGGCCCAGCATTTT. Encoded protein: CAWKVGGAQHF. Drawing the rest from reference TRBV30 and TRBJ1-5, the complete variable domain is SQTIHQWPATLVQPVGSPLSLECTVEGTSNPNLYWYRQAAGRGLQLLFYSVGIGQISSEVPQNLSASRPQDRQFILSSKKLLLSDSGFYLCAWKVGGAQHFGDGTRLSIL.

This clonotype was counted a single time. This rearrangement joins TRBV29-1 to TRBJ1-2, with 12 nucleotides matching TRBD1. The CDR3 totals 14 residues. V lost 7 bases, J lost 7 bases, and 10 bases stayed unmatched. CDR1 and CDR2 from the germline V gene are SQVTM and ANQGSEA. The CDR3 loop is CSASTGQGARGYTF. The CDR3 DNA reads as TGCAGCGCCTCCACGGGACAGGGGGCCCGTGGCTACACCTTC.

The chain combines TRBV27 with TRBJ2-1; D may correspond to TRBD1 or TRBD2 (5 bases each). CDR1 and CDR2 (germline): MNHEY, SMNVEV (reference sequence). The CDR3 totals 14 residues. V was cut by 11 bases and J by 0 bases, with 14 bases left in between. The DNA of the CDR3 is TGTGCCTCCCGGGGCCCCAGCTCCTACAATGAGCAGTTCTTC. It yields the protein CASRGPSSYNEQFF.

This chain connects TRBV10-1 to TRBJ2-5; D remains unclear. The CDR3 extends over 14 amino acids. Germline V gene lookup returns CDR1 WNHNN and CDR2 SYGVQD (reference sequence). V lost 0 bases and J lost 5, with 10 bases in between. The CDR3 DNA follows: TGCGCCAGCAGTGAGTCGGGCAGCCAGGAGACCCAGTACTTC. This gives the protein CASSESGSQETQYF.

V is TRBV10-3 and J is TRBJ1-2; 8 nucleotides line up with TRBD1. The ends lost 4 bases at V and 1 base at J; junction bases unmatched: 2. The CDR3 totals 14 residues. The germline CDR1 and CDR2 sequences are ENHRY and SYGVKD. This chain's CDR3 is CAISGTGHNYGYTF. In DNA form, the CDR3 reads TGTGCCATCAGTGGGACAGGGCATAACTATGGCTACACCTTC.

This chain connects TRBV12-3 or TRBV12-4 to TRBJ2-3, with 10 positions matching TRBD1. This CDR3 has 15 residues. V lost 3 bases to trimming and J lost 2 bases; unmatched junction nucleotides: 2. The CDR3 nucleotides read TGTGCCAGCAGTTTGGGACAGGGGTACACAGATACGCAGTATTTT. Translating it yields CASSLGQGYTDTQYF.

The chain links TRBV20-1 to TRBJ1-1; tentatively, D is TRBD1 (5 bases). This CDR3 is built from 12 residues. With 5 bases removed from V and 8 bases from J, the gap between germline ends came to 15 bases. Per the germline V gene, CDR1 is DFQATT and CDR2 is SNEGSKA (reference sequence). The chain's CDR3 is CSAPSGLLEAFF. DNA of the CDR3: TGCAGTGCTCCTTCGGGGCTCCTGGAAGCTTTCTTT.

The J gene is TRBJ1-2, the V gene TRBV10-3, with D unresolved. This CDR3 has 14 residues. Germline-derived CDR1 and CDR2 are ENHRY and SYGVKD. V was shortened by 0 bases and J by 7 bases, with 12 bases between the two germline ends. The CDR3 DNA reads as TGTGCCATCAGTGAGTCCTCACGGAGGGCTGGCTACACCTTC. Encoded protein: CAISESSRRAGYTF.

The chain combines TRBV29-1 with TRBJ2-7, with D perhaps matching TRBD1 or TRBD2 (5 bases each). This CDR3 is 15 amino acids long. The V end was cut by 0 bases, the J end by 0 bases, with 12 bases between. CDR1 SQVTM and CDR2 ANQGSEA come from the germline V gene. The CDR3 spells CSVEDKGRGSYEQYF. The CDR3 DNA reads as TGCAGCGTTGAAGATAAGGGACGGGGCTCCTACGAGCAGTACTTC.